Shown below are 8 T cell receptor beta chains from a single sample sequenced in a study of blood T cell repertoires in COVID-19. Method: immunoSEQ multiplex PCR; TCRdb's copy keeps in-frame clones and lacks some. The sample has hundreds of thousands of clones, about 88% seen once. The specimen sequenced was PBMCs or T cells enriched from blood (not recorded which). The source of these receptors is a woman aged 25 to 39 who had recovered from COVID-19.

The V gene is TRBV7-8, the J gene TRBJ2-7, with TRBD1 matching 8 bases. CDR1 is SGHVS, CDR2 FQNEAQ, per germline. V shed 4 bases and J 4 bases; nucleotides not matched to a gene: 9. The CDR3 runs 15 residues. The CDR3 nucleotides read TGTGCCAGCAGCTCGAGAGAGGACAGGGTATACGAGCAGTACTTC. Translating it yields CASSSREDRVYEQYF.

The chain recombines TRBV6-1 with TRBJ1-4; no clear D gene. The CDR3 covers 13 residues. The ends were cut back, 2 bases at V and 5 bases at J, with 6 bases in the middle. The V gene's germline CDR1 is MNHNS and CDR2 SASEGT. CDR3 nucleotide sequence: TGTGCCAGCAGTGAACAAATGAATGAAAAACTGTTTTTT. Its protein is CASSEQMNEKLFF.

V usage is TRBV5-1 and J usage is TRBJ2-7; D is possibly TRBD1 (6 bases). CDR3 length: 15 amino acids. Germline V CDR1 and CDR2: SGHRS, YFSETQ. Deletions cut 3 bases from V and 1 base from J, with 14 bases between. CDR3 coding DNA: TGCGCCAGCAGCTCGCAGGGGCGGAATTCCTACGAGCAGTACTTC. This codes for CASSSQGRNSYEQYF.

This clone showed up just once. V and J are TRBV4-1 and TRBJ1-2; 7 bases agree with TRBD1. J was trimmed by 2 bases and V by 4 bases; bases with no gene match: 4. The CDR3 runs to 14 residues. Germline CDR1 is MGHRA and CDR2 is YSYEKL. The CDR3 sequence is CASSPPQGNYGYTF. In DNA, the CDR3 is TGCGCCAGCAGCCCACCACAGGGGAACTATGGCTACACCTTC.

The chain combines TRBV19 with TRBJ2-1; D perhaps matches TRBD2 (5 bases). The CDR3 has 18 residues. The germline gives CDR1 LNHDA, CDR2 SQIVND (reference sequence). Trimming took off 3 bases at V and 0 bases at J, with 18 bases between the two ends. The CDR3 DNA follows: TGTGCCAGTAGTATGGGCCGGGCAGCGGCAAGCTCCTACAATGAGCAGTTCTTC. Protein product: CASSMGRAAASSYNEQFF.

A few counts support this clone. The chain carries TRBV19 and TRBJ1-3, with 7 bases matching TRBD1. The CDR3 extends over 17 amino acids. Per germline, CDR1 LNHDA and CDR2 SQIVND (reference sequence). With 2 bases clipped from V and 0 bases from J, the junction kept 7 bases outside the gene matches. The CDR3 spells CASSINRGQSSGNTIYF. In nucleotides, the CDR3 is TGTGCCAGTAGTATAAATAGGGGACAGTCCTCTGGAAACACCATATATTTT.

The chain combines TRBV10-3 with TRBJ2-7, with 12 nucleotides matching TRBD1. The junction had 4 bases not matched to a gene; V was cut back by 2 bases and J by 5 bases. CDR3 length: 15 amino acids. Looked up from germline, CDR1 is ENHRY and CDR2 is SYGVKD. CDR3 coding DNA: TGTGCCATCAGTGAGGGGACAGGGGGCGAGAACGAGCAGTACTTC. This gives the protein CAISEGTGGENEQYF.

The chain combines TRBV4-2 with TRBJ2-7; perhaps TRBD2 as D (7 bases). From germline, CDR1 is LGHNA and CDR2 YNFKEQ. V shed 2 bases and J shed 3 bases, with 17 bases lying between them. The CDR3 has 16 residues. DNA of the CDR3: TGTGCCAGCAGCCAAAGAGGGGGGACTAACCTCTACGAGCAGTACTTC. This gives the protein CASSQRGGTNLYEQYF.